Listed below are T cell receptor beta chains from one sample, sequenced in a study of T cell repertoires in ileal Crohn's disease. Clones were sequenced by immunoSEQ multiplex PCR, and TCRdb holds only the in-frame ones, with some missing. This sample carries roughly 17,000 clones, roughly 90% of them seen once, and the ten largest clones take 6% to 8%. The sample was ileal tissue. The receptor source for this set is an adult with Crohn's disease. The CDR3 runs from the conserved cysteine through the conserved F or W. The D gene is left open where the match is weak. The size field is filled for only some rows; it gives once, few, many or a size class.

>TRBV7-3|once|TRBD1|TRBJ1-2
CASSSNRGDGYTF
TGTGCCAGCAGCTCAAACAGGGGCGACGGCTACACCTTC
>TRBV19|-|-|TRBJ2-6
CATLHGGDPGANVLTF
TGTGCCACACTCCACGGAGGGGATCCTGGGGCCAACGTCCTGACTTTC
>TRBV18|-|-|TRBJ1-2
CASSPSEGERGYGYTF
TGTGCCAGCTCACCATCGGAAGGAGAGAGGGGTTATGGCTACACCTTC
>TRBV7-9|-|-|TRBJ1-1
CASSLGIGGNTEAFF
TGTGCCAGCAGCTTAGGAATAGGGGGGAACACTGAAGCTTTCTTT
>TRBV27|-|TRBD2|TRBJ2-3
CASSFERGYRDTQYF
TGTGCCAGCAGTTTTGAGCGGGGCTACAGAGATACGCAGTATTTT
>TRBV6-5|-|-|TRBJ2-6
CASSYEWRSGANVLTF
TGTGCCAGCAGTTACGAATGGAGATCTGGGGCCAACGTCCTGACTTTC
>TRBV4-1|-|-|TRBJ2-2
CASSQDPLSGVAGELFF
TGCGCCAGCAGCCAAGACCCTCTAAGCGGAGTAGCCGGGGAGCTGTTTTTT
>TRBV28|-|TRBD1|TRBJ2-7
CASSLYGTGTGGSYEQYF
TGTGCCAGCAGTTTATATGGTACCGGGACAGGGGGTTCGTACGAGCAGTACTTC
>TRBV5-1|once|-|TRBJ2-7
CASTKGDRTSSYEQYF
TGCGCCAGCACAAAAGGAGACAGGACCAGCTCCTACGAGCAGTACTTC
>TRBV15|-|-|TRBJ1-1
CATSRDRGMNTEAFF
TGTGCCACCAGCAGAGATCGGGGCATGAACACTGAAGCTTTCTTT
>TRBV12-5|-|TRBD1|TRBJ1-2
CASGSGTGGPKGYTF
TGTGCTAGTGGTTCCGGGACAGGGGGCCCCAAGGGCTACACCTTC
>TRBV4-1|-|-|TRBJ2-7
CASSRSGRNSYEQYF
TGCGCCAGCAGCCGATCCGGACGGAACTCCTACGAGCAGTACTTC
>TRBV4-1|-|-|TRBJ2-5
CGGTVGETQYF
TGCGGAGGGACCGTCGGAGAGACCCAGTACTTC
>TRBV23-1|-|TRBD1|TRBJ2-7
CASSRDRGRFSSYEQYF
TGCGCCAGCAGTCGGGACAGGGGGCGCTTTAGCTCCTACGAGCAGTACTTC
>TRBV2|-|-|TRBJ2-3
CASSGEGAADTQYF
TGTGCCAGCAGTGGGGAGGGGGCAGCAGATACGCAGTATTTT
>TRBV14|-|-|TRBJ1-1
CASSHFATDLNTEAFF
TGTGCCAGCAGCCACTTTGCGACGGACTTGAACACTGAAGCTTTCTTT
>TRBV9|-|-|TRBJ2-5
CASSVASGAGQETQYF
TGTGCCAGCAGCGTAGCCTCGGGGGCCGGGCAAGAGACCCAGTACTTC
>TRBV11-2|once|TRBD1|TRBJ1-6
CASSLTGGYGNSPLHF
TGTGCCAGCAGCTTAACAGGGGGCTACGGTAATTCACCCCTCCACTTT
>TRBV30|-|TRBD2|TRBJ2-7
CAWSNAGGEQYF
TGTGCCTGGAGTAACGCGGGGGGCGAGCAGTACTTC
>TRBV19|-|-|TRBJ1-5
CASSAPVGEVQPQHF
TGTGCCAGTAGTGCCCCGGTCGGGGAGGTCCAGCCCCAGCATTTT
>TRBV6-6|-|-|TRBJ2-1
CASRAPSNEQFF
TGTGCCAGCAGAGCCCCCAGCAATGAGCAGTTCTTC
>TRBV14|once|-|TRBJ1-1
CASSRLRGASAFF
TGTGCCAGCAGCCGACTTAGGGGGGCGAGCGCTTTCTTT
>TRBV4-1|-|-|TRBJ2-1
CASSQGGGGPKFF
TGCGCCAGCAGCCAAGGTGGGGGGGGGCCAAAGTTCTTC
>TRBV19|-|-|TRBJ1-2
CASSTRGRVGYTF
TGTGCCAGTAGTACCAGGGGTCGAGTTGGCTACACCTTC
>TRBV6-5|-|TRBD2|TRBJ2-5
CASSYSGGSHETQYF
TGTGCCAGCAGTTACAGCGGGGGATCCCATGAGACCCAGTACTTC
>TRBV25-1|-|-|TRBJ1-4
CASIQNEKLFF
TGTGCCAGCATACAAAATGAAAAACTGTTTTTT
>TRBV7-9|-|-|TRBJ2-6
CASSLVYGVLTF
TGTGCCAGCAGCTTAGTATACGGCGTCCTGACTTTC
>TRBV10-3|-|-|TRBJ1-1
CAISDRGTEAFF
TGTGCCATCAGTGATCGGGGTACTGAAGCTTTCTTT
>TRBV18|-|-|TRBJ1-1
CASSTNRDLTEAFF
TGTGCCAGCTCAACGAACAGGGATTTAACTGAAGCTTTCTTT
>TRBV9|-|TRBD2|TRBJ2-7
CASSASGGSSYEQYF
TGTGCCAGCAGCGCGAGCGGGGGGTCTTCCTACGAGCAGTACTTC
>TRBV7-8|-|TRBD1|TRBJ1-4
CASSLRGDRGEKLFF
TGTGCCAGCAGCTTAAGGGGGGACAGGGGTGAAAAACTGTTTTTT
>TRBV19|few|-|TRBJ1-5
CASSTLTVNQPQHF
TGTGCCAGTAGTACCTTGACAGTGAATCAGCCCCAGCATTTT
>TRBV7-9|-|-|TRBJ1-4
CASSPLGLNEKLFF
TGTGCCAGCAGCCCTCTGGGGCTAAATGAAAAACTGTTTTTT
>TRBV10-3|-|TRBD1|TRBJ1-1
CAISEGDRGITEAFF
TGTGCCATCAGTGAGGGAGACAGGGGGATCACTGAAGCTTTCTTT
>TRBV11-2|-|-|TRBJ1-3
CASSLIPPPGNTIYF
TGTGCCAGCAGCTTAATTCCCCCCCCTGGAAACACCATATATTTT
>TRBV2|once|-|TRBJ2-1
CASSESGYNEQFF
TGTGCCAGCAGTGAAAGTGGGTACAATGAGCAGTTCTTC
>TRBV7-9|medium-sized|-|TRBJ2-3
CASRRYGVSTDTQYF
TGTGCCAGCAGAAGATACGGGGTGAGCACAGATACGCAGTATTTT
>TRBV2|-|-|TRBJ2-5
CASSAGELHF
TGTGCCAGCAGTGCAGGGGAATTGCACTTC
>TRBV9|-|TRBD1|TRBJ1-2
CASSATGVSSGYTF
TGTGCCAGCAGCGCCACAGGGGTATCTAGTGGCTACACCTTC
>TRBV5-1|-|-|TRBJ1-3
CASSLDRGSGNTIYF
TGCGCCAGCAGCTTGGATAGGGGAAGTGGAAACACCATATATTTT
>TRBV20-1|-|-|TRBJ1-2
CSAWRDGYTF
TGCAGTGCTTGGCGGGATGGCTACACCTTC
>TRBV10-1|-|TRBD1|TRBJ2-1
CASSFGTGNNEQFF
TGCGCCAGCTCCTTCGGGACAGGGAATAATGAGCAGTTCTTC
>TRBV5-1|-|-|TRBJ2-5
CASSVFEETQYF
TGCGCCAGCAGCGTCTTCGAAGAGACCCAGTACTTC
>TRBV11-2|-|-|TRBJ2-7
CASSLTAYEQYF
TGTGCCAGCAGCTTGACCGCCTACGAGCAGTACTTC
>TRBV29-1|-|-|TRBJ1-2
CSVEKVHYGYTF
TGCAGCGTTGAAAAGGTTCACTATGGCTACACCTTC
>TRBV29-1|-|-|TRBJ1-1
CSVPTDSSGKYYMNTEAFF
TGCAGCGTTCCTACGGATTCCTCGGGCAAATATTACATGAACACTGAAGCTTTCTTT
>TRBV6-1|-|TRBD1|TRBJ1-2
CASSETVGTGDLDYGYTF
TGTGCCAGCAGTGAAACCGTGGGGACAGGGGATTTGGACTATGGCTACACCTTC
>TRBV5-1|-|-|TRBJ1-1
CASSLEGRETEAFF
TGCGCCAGCAGCTTGGAAGGCAGGGAAACTGAAGCTTTCTTT
>TRBV7-3|-|TRBD1|TRBJ1-1
CASSLLGGGEAFF
TGTGCCAGCAGCTTATTAGGGGGCGGCGAAGCTTTCTTT
>TRBV7-6|-|-|TRBJ2-7
CASSLSVGAYEQYF
TGTGCCAGCAGCTTATCCGTGGGGGCCTACGAGCAGTACTTC
>TRBV25-1|-|-|TRBJ2-5
CASSKQETQYF
TGTGCCAGCAGTAAACAAGAGACCCAGTACTTC
>TRBV5-5|-|TRBD2|TRBJ2-5
CASSPYSGGGGETQYF
TGTGCCAGCAGCCCCTACAGCGGGGGGGGCGGAGAGACCCAGTACTTC
>TRBV5-1|-|TRBD1|TRBJ2-3
CASSLATGWSTDTQYF
TGCGCCAGCAGCTTGGCGACAGGGTGGAGCACAGATACGCAGTATTTT
>TRBV28|-|-|TRBJ1-1
CASSRRTWNTEAFF
TGTGCCAGCTCCAGACGGACGTGGAACACTGAAGCTTTCTTT
>TRBV15|-|-|TRBJ2-3
CATSSRDFTDTQYF
TGTGCCACCAGCAGCCGGGACTTCACAGATACGCAGTATTTT
>TRBV6-5|-|TRBD2|TRBJ2-1
CASRLTSGAHEQFF
TGTGCCAGCAGACTGACTAGCGGGGCGCATGAGCAGTTCTTC
>TRBV29-1|-|TRBD1|TRBJ2-7
CSVRPGQNSYEQYF
TGCAGCGTGAGACCGGGACAGAACTCCTACGAGCAGTACTTC
>TRBV27|-|-|TRBJ2-2
CASRISRGGELFF
TGTGCCAGCAGGATAAGCCGGGGCGGGGAGCTGTTTTTT